The entry below gives a single T cell receptor beta chain sequence along with its context. TCRdb reprocessed the RT-PCR reads via MiXCR and lists one record per CDR3 protein. Among roughly 650,000 distinct CDR3 sequences listed, less than 15% were seen once. These data come from a study of response to subunit inactivated influenza vaccine. The CDR3 has 19 residues. Germline-derived CDR1 and CDR2 are SGHRS and YFSETQ. V lost 1 base, J lost 0 bases, and 12 bases stayed unmatched. The clonotype comes from a man in his fifties who received an inactivated influenza vaccine. The chain couples TRBV5-1 to TRBJ2-1; 8 bases are a match to TRBD2. Sample: PBMCs from blood, taken 14 to 15 days before vaccination. CDR3 bases: TGCGCCAGCAGCTTGTCGGGACTAGTAATACCCGACTCCTACAATGAGCAGTTCTTC. It yields the protein CASSLSGLVIPDSYNEQFF.